This T cell receptor beta chain derives from a study of blood T cell repertoires in COVID-19. Study details: The United States, Italy and Spain provided the acute and convalescent COVID-19 samples.

The V and J ends lost 6 bases and 5 bases, in that order; junction bases with no gene match: 11. The CDR3 length is 14 residues. Germline CDR1 reads SQVTM; CDR2 reads ANQGSEA. Authors' methods: Using reference gene primer amplification, nucleated cell counts were estimated. The data were produced by immunoSEQ multiplex PCR, yet TCRdb's version contains in-frame clones alone and is incomplete. Clone size and V and J calls were adopted from that table, with D and trimming inferred from the DNA. The sample includes just over 300,000 clones, about 89% of them seen just once. Sample: PBMCs or T cells enriched from blood (not recorded which). The gene calls are TRBV29-1 and TRBJ2-5; TRBD2 agrees at 8 bases. The source is a woman aged 40 to 50 who had recovered from COVID-19. For the CDR3, the DNA is TGCAGCGTCCCTAAAATAGCGGGGATGGAGACCCAGTACTTC. Its translation: CSVPKIAGMETQYF.